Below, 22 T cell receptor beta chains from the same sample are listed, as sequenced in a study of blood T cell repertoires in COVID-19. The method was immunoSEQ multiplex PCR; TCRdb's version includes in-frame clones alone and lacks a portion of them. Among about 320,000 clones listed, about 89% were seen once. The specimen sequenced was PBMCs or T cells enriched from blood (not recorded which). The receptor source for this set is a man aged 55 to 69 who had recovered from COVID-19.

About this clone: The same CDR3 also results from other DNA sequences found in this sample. The CDR3 loop is CASSSDRGTDTQYF. CDR3 DNA sequence: TGTGCCAGCAGTTCGGACAGGGGGACAGATACGCAGTATTTT. V gene TRBV6-5 combines with J gene TRBJ2-3; 10 bases map to TRBD1. The CDR3 spans 14 residues. After removal of 4 bases from V and 3 bases from J, the junction contained 1 base not matched to a gene. Per germline, CDR1 MNHEY and CDR2 SVGAGI.

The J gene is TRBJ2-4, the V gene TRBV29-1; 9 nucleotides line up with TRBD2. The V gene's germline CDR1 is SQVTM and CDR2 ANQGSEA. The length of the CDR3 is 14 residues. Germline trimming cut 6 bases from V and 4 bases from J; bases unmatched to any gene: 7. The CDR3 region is CSVTGTSRKNIQYF. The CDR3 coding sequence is TGCAGCGTAACCGGGACTAGCAGAAAAAACATTCAGTACTTC. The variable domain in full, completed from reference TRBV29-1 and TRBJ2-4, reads SAVISQKPSRDICQRGTSLTIQCQVDSQVTMMFWYRQQPGQSLTLIATANQGSEATYESGFVIDKFPISRPNLTFSTLTVSNMSPEDSSIYLCSVTGTSRKNIQYFGAGTRLSVL.

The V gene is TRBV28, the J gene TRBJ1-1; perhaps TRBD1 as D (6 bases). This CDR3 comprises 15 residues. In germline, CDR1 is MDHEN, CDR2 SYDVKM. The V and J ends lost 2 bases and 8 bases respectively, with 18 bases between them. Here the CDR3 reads CASSLNPTGRGEAFF. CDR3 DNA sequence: TGTGCCAGCAGTTTAAATCCTACAGGGCGAGGGGAAGCTTTCTTT. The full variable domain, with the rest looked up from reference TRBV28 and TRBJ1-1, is DVKVTQSSRYLVKRTGEKVFLECVQDMDHENMFWYRQDPGLGLRLIYFSYDVKMKEKGDIPEGYSVSREKKERFSLILESASTNQTSMYLCASSLNPTGRGEAFFGQGTRLTVV.

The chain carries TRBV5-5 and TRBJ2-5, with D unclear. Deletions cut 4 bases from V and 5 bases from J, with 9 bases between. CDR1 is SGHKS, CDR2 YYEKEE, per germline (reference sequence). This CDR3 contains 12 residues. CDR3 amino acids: CASSTARETQYF. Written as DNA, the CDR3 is TGTGCCAGCAGCACAGCCCGGGAGACCCAGTACTTC.

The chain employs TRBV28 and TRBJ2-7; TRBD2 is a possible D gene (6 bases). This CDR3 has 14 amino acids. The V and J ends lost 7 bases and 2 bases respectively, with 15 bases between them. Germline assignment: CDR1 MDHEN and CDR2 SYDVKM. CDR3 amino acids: CASTFRDLAYEQYF. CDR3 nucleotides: TGTGCCAGCACCTTTCGGGACTTGGCCTACGAGCAGTACTTC.

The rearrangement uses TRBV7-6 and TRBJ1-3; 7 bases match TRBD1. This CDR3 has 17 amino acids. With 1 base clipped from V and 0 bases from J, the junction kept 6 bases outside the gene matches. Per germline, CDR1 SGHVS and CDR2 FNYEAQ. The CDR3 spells CASSLGTGVSSGNTIYF. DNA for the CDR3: TGTGCCAGCAGCTTAGGGACAGGAGTAAGCTCTGGAAACACCATATATTTT.

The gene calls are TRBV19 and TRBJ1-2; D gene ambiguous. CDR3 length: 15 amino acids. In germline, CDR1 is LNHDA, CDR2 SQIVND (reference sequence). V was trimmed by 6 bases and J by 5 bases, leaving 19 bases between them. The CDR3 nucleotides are TGTGCCAGTAGCCCCTCGGGGAGGGCAGCTTATGGCTACACCTTC. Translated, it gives CASSPSGRAAYGYTF.

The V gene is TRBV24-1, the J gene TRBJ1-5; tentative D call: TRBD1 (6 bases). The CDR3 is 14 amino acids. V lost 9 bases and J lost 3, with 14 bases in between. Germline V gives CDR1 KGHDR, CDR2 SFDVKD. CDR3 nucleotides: TGTGCCACCCAAGGGGGGGTTTACAATCAGCCCCAGCATTTT. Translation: CATQGGVYNQPQHF.

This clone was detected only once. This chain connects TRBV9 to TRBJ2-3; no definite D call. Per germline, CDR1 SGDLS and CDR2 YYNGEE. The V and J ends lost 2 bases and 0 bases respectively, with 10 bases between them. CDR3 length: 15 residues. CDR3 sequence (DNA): TGTGCCAGCAGCGTGGTCGGGTCGAGCACAGATACGCAGTATTTT. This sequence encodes CASSVVGSSTDTQYF.

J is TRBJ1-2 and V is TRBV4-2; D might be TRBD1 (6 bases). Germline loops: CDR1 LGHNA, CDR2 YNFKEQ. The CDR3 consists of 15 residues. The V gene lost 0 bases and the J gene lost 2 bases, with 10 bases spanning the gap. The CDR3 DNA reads TGTGCCAGCAGCCAAGATCCGGGACACAACTATGGCTACACCTTC. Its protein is CASSQDPGHNYGYTF.

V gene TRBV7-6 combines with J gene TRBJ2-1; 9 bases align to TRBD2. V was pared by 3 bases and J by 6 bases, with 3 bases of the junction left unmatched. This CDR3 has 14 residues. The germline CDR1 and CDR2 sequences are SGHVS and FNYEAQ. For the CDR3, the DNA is TGTGCCAGCAGCTTTGGACTAGCGACCAATGAGCAGTTCTTC. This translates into CASSFGLATNEQFF.

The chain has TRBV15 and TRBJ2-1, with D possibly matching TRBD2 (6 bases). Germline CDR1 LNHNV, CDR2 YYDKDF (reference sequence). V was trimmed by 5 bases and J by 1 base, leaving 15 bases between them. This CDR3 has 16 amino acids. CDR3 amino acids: CATSRYSGGSYNEQFF. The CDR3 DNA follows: TGTGCCACCAGCCGGTATAGCGGCGGGTCCTACAATGAGCAGTTCTTC.

The CDR3 region has the DNA TGTGCCAGCAGCTTAGTTGCGACAGGGGCCGGGGAGCTGTTTTTT. Its protein is CASSLVATGAGELFF. This chain connects TRBV11-2 to TRBJ2-2; 8 nucleotides match TRBD1. Germline trimming cut 1 base from V and 6 bases from J; bases unmatched to any gene: 4. This CDR3 has 15 residues. Germline CDR1 is SGHAT and CDR2 is FQNNGV.

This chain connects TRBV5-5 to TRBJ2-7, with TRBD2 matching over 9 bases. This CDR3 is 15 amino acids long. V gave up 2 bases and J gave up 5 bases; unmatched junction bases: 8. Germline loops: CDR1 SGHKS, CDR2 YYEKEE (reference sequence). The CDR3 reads CASSLQGLASHEQYF. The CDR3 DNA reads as TGTGCCAGCAGCTTACAAGGACTAGCGTCCCACGAGCAGTACTTC.

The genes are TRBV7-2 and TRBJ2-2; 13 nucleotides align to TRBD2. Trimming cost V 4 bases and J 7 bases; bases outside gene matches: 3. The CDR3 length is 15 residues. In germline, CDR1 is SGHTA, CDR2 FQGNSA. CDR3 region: CASSSGLAGYGELFF. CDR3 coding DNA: TGTGCCAGCAGCTCGGGACTAGCGGGATACGGGGAGCTGTTTTTT. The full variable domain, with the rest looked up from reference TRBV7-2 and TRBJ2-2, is GAGVSQSPSNKVTEKGKDVELRCDPISGHTALYWYRQSLGQGLEFLIYFQGNSAPDKSGLPSDRFSAERTGGSVSTLTIQRTQQEDSAVYLCASSSGLAGYGELFFGEGSRLTVL.

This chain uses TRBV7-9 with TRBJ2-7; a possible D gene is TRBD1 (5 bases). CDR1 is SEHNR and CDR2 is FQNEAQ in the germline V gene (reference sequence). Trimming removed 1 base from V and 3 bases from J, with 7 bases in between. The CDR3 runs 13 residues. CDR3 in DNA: TGTGCCAGCAGCTTAGAAGGGGACTACGAGCAGTACTTC. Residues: CASSLEGDYEQYF.

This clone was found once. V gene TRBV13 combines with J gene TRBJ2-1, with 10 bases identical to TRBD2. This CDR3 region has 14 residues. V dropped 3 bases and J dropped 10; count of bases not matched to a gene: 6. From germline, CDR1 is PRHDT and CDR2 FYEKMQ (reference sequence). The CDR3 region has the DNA TGTGCCAGCAGCTTGGGGAGCGGGAGGGCAGAGCAGTTCTTC. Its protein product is CASSLGSGRAEQFF.

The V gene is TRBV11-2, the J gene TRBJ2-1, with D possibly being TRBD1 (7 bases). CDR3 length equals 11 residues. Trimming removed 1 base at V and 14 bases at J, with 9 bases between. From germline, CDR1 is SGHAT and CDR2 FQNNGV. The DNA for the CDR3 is TGTGCCAGCAGCTTAGCCAGGGGGGAGTTCTTC. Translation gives CASSLARGEFF.

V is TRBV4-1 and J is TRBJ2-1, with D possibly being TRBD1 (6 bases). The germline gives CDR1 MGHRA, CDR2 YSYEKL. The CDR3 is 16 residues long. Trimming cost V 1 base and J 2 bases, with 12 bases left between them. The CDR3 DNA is TGCGCCAGCAGCCAAGCCGGGACAACGACCTACAATGAGCAGTTCTTC. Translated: CASSQAGTTTYNEQFF.

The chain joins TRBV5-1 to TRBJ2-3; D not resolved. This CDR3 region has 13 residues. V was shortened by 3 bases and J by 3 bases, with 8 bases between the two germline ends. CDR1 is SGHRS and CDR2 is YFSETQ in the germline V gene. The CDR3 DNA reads TGCGCCAGCAGCTCCGACTCTACAGATACGCAGTATTTT. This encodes CASSSDSTDTQYF.

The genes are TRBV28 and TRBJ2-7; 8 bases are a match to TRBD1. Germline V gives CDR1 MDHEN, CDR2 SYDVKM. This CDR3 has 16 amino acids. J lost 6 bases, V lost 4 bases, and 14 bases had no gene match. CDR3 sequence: CASSSLTFDRGGEQYF. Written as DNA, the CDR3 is TGTGCCAGCAGTTCCCTAACATTCGACAGGGGAGGCGAGCAGTACTTC.

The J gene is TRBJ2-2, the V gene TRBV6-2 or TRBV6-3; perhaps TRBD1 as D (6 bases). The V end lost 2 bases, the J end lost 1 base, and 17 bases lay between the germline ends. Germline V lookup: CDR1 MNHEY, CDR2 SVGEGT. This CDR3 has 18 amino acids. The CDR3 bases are TGTGCCAGCAGTTACGAAATGCGGGCAGGGGTGAACACCGGGGAGCTGTTTTTT. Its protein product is CASSYEMRAGVNTGELFF.